The clone carrying this T cell receptor (beta chain) was recorded a few times. Its cognate antigen is unknown. The data derive from a study of beta chain features in type 1 diabetes. Study outcomes and limitations: TCRB CDR3s from Type 1 diabetes patients were moderately but significantly shorter in all four CD4+ subsets.

Investigators reverse transcribed all isolated RNA, so they sequenced expressed TCRB transcripts. Repertoires were generated with immunoSEQ multiplex PCR, while TCRdb's copy carries only in-frame clones and drops some. Found here are over 600,000 clones, 9.5% to 15% of them singletons; the top ten hold 0.09% to 0.15%. The origin of this receptor is a man aged 25 to 40 with type 1 diabetes. The sequencing sample was made of naive CD4+ T cells from blood.

CDR3 residues: CATTVGGPSSYEQYF. In DNA, the CDR3 is TGTGCCACTACAGTTGGGGGCCCAAGCTCCTACGAGCAGTACTTC. The V gene is TRBV10-3, the J gene TRBJ2-7; tentative D call: TRBD1 (6 bases). Between the trimmed V and J ends, which lost 10 bases and 0 bases, there was a span of 19 bases. Per the germline V gene, CDR1 is ENHRY and CDR2 is SYGVKD. This CDR3 region has 15 residues.